These T cell receptor beta chains were read from a single sample in a study of blood T cell repertoires in COVID-19. Produced via immunoSEQ multiplex PCR; TCRdb's table is partial and in-frame only. The table has under 110,000 clones, about 84% seen once. Sequenced sample: peripheral blood. Source of these receptors: a woman aged 55-70 years with acute or convalescent COVID-19. The CDR3 runs from the conserved cysteine through the conserved F or W. D genes are given only for firm matches. Part of the rows lack a size; the others show once, few, many or a class for expanded clones.

length: 13
size: -
V: TRBV11-3
J: TRBJ1-1
D: -
CDR3: CASSLEGVTEAFF
DNA: TGTGCCAGCAGCTTGGAAGGGGTTACTGAAGCTTTCTTT

length: 14
size: -
V: TRBV5-1
J: TRBJ1-6
D: TRBD1
CDR3: CASSWDRGRSPLHF
DNA: TGCGCCAGCAGCTGGGACAGGGGGCGTTCACCCCTCCACTTT

length: 15
size: -
V: TRBV20-1
J: TRBJ2-3
D: -
CDR3: CSASLAGAYTDTQYF
DNA: TGCAGTGCTAGTCTGGCGGGGGCCTACACAGATACGCAGTATTTT

length: 14
size: -
V: TRBV7-2
J: TRBJ2-7
D: TRBD2
CDR3: CASSPAGGSREQYF
DNA: TGTGCCAGCAGCCCCGCGGGGGGTTCCCGAGAGCAGTACTTC

length: 14
size: -
V: TRBV6-6
J: TRBJ1-2
D: -
CDR3: CASSYDVAYYGYTF
DNA: TGTGCCAGCAGTTACGATGTGGCATACTATGGCTACACCTTC

length: 15
size: medium-sized
V: TRBV25-1
J: TRBJ1-2
D: TRBD1
CDR3: CASSTGTGGLDGYTF
DNA: TGTGCCAGCAGCACCGGGACAGGGGGCTTGGATGGCTACACCTTC

length: 16
size: -
V: TRBV3-1/TRBV3-2
J: TRBJ2-3
D: TRBD1
CDR3: CASSQKNRGLTDTQYF
DNA: TGTGCCAGCAGCCAAAAAAACAGGGGGCTCACAGATACGCAGTATTTT

length: 14
size: once
V: TRBV10-1
J: TRBJ1-2
D: -
CDR3: CASSETRSFSGYTF
DNA: TGCGCCAGCAGTGAAACTCGGAGTTTCAGTGGCTACACCTTC

length: 15
size: -
V: TRBV5-1
J: TRBJ1-1
D: -
CDR3: CASSPIDLSFTEAFF
DNA: TGCGCCAGCAGTCCCATAGATCTGTCATTCACTGAAGCTTTCTTT

length: 15
size: -
V: TRBV6-5
J: TRBJ1-5
D: -
CDR3: CASSPDSYSNQPQHF
DNA: TGTGCCAGCAGTCCGGACAGCTATAGCAATCAGCCCCAGCATTTT

length: 15
size: -
V: TRBV19
J: TRBJ1-6
D: -
CDR3: CASSRFRQDQSPLHF
DNA: TGTGCCAGTAGTCGATTCCGACAGGATCAATCACCCCTCCACTTT

length: 18
size: -
V: TRBV18
J: TRBJ2-7
D: -
CDR3: CASSPWVLAEGNPYEQYF
DNA: TGTGCCAGCTCACCGTGGGTGCTTGCTGAGGGTAATCCCTACGAGCAGTACTTC

length: 16
size: -
V: TRBV6-6
J: TRBJ2-2
D: -
CDR3: CASSKRMAQNTGELFF
DNA: TGTGCCAGCAGCAAGCGGATGGCGCAGAACACCGGGGAGCTGTTTTTT

length: 11
size: -
V: TRBV20-1
J: TRBJ2-5
D: -
CDR3: CSARRQETQYF
DNA: TGCAGTGCCAGACGGCAAGAGACCCAGTACTTC

length: 16
size: -
V: TRBV6-5
J: TRBJ2-1
D: TRBD2
CDR3: CASSYVLANTGGEQFF
DNA: TGTGCCAGCAGTTATGTCCTAGCGAACACGGGGGGTGAGCAGTTCTTC